These 28 T cell receptor beta chains were sequenced from one sample in a study of T-cell reconstitution after alpha-beta-depleted transplantation in children. Preparing the TCRbeta library involved the use of unique molecular identifiers. TCRdb independently ran MiXCR on the PCR reads; one entry per CDR3 protein. The sample includes 90,000 to 120,000 distinct CDR3 sequences, approximately 6.9% of them seen just once. Sequenced material: PBMCs, mostly from graft donor cells, taken 360 days after TCRalphabeta/CD19-depleted stem cell transplant. The receptors shown here come from a male patient aged 2-10 years who had a stem cell transplant for acute lymphoblastic leukemia, so the T cells may come from the graft donor.

This clonotype was detected a few times. The rearrangement links TRBV28 to TRBJ2-7, with 10 bases lining up with TRBD2. This CDR3 is built from 17 residues. Germline V gene sequence: CDR1 MDHEN, CDR2 SYDVKM. V lost 4 bases to trimming and J lost 3 bases; unmatched junction nucleotides: 12. The CDR3 sequence is CASSSSIRLAGLYEQYF. CDR3 bases: TGTGCCAGCAGTTCCTCAATACGACTAGCGGGCCTCTACGAGCAGTACTTC.

This clonotype was found many times. The rearrangement joins TRBV6-2 or TRBV6-3 to TRBJ2-7; 13 bases agree with TRBD2. CDR1 and CDR2 (germline): MNHEY, SVGEGT. The CDR3 spans 14 residues. V lost 6 bases and J lost 3; bases outside the gene matches: 2. The CDR3 protein is CASRGTSGIYEQYF. DNA of the CDR3: TGTGCCAGCAGAGGGACTAGCGGGATCTACGAGCAGTACTTC.

The chain recombines TRBV4-2 with TRBJ2-7; TRBD1 is a possible D gene (6 bases). Looked up from germline, CDR1 is LGHNA and CDR2 is YNFKEQ. This CDR3 is built from 15 residues. With 2 bases removed from V and 2 bases from J, the gap between germline ends came to 13 bases. This CDR3 is CASSQHREITYEQYF. The CDR3 DNA follows: TGTGCCAGCAGCCAACACAGGGAAATTACCTACGAGCAGTACTTC.

The sample holds many counts of this clonotype. The chain uses TRBV27 and TRBJ2-7; TRBD2 matches at 9 bases. J gave up 3 bases and V 2 bases, and 8 bases lay outside the gene matches. The CDR3 has 16 residues. CDR1 and CDR2 from the germline V gene are MNHEY and SMNVEV (reference sequence). CDR3: CASSLIGGRAFYEQYF. DNA for the CDR3: TGTGCCAGCAGTTTAATTGGCGGGAGGGCCTTCTACGAGCAGTACTTC.

The chain carries TRBV6-1 and TRBJ2-7; perhaps TRBD2 as D (6 bases). Trimming left V 6 bases short and J 5 bases short, with 14 bases between. CDR1 MNHNS and CDR2 SASEGT come from the germline V gene. The CDR3 consists of 13 residues. In DNA, the CDR3 is TGTGCCAGCAGCCCGTCAGCGGGTAACGAGCAGTACTTC. It specifies CASSPSAGNEQYF.

In this sample, this clonotype turned up a few times. The gene calls are TRBV9 and TRBJ2-7; TRBD1 agrees at 7 bases. CDR3 size: 14 residues. Germline lookup yields CDR1 SGDLS and CDR2 YYNGEE. After removal of 0 bases from V and 2 bases from J, the junction contained 2 bases not matched to a gene. Here the CDR3 DNA reads TGTGCCAGCAGCGTAGAAGGGACAGCCTACGAGCAGTACTTC. Protein: CASSVEGTAYEQYF.

This clonotype was seen a handful of times. This chain joins TRBV18 and TRBJ1-5; 10 bases fit TRBD1. After removal of 5 bases from V and 6 bases from J, the junction contained 10 bases not matched to a gene. The CDR3 is 16 residues long. Germline assignment: CDR1 KGHSH and CDR2 LQKENI. As DNA, the CDR3 is TGTGCCAGCTCAATCCGGGACAGGGGACCCAGTCAGCCCCAGCATTTT. Its protein is CASSIRDRGPSQPQHF.

Many counts were recorded for this clonotype. CDR3 DNA sequence: TGTGCCAGCAGCGCCTGGGACAGTAACTATGGCTACACCTTC. Its protein product is CASSAWDSNYGYTF. V usage is TRBV9 and J usage is TRBJ1-2; 7 bases map to TRBD1. Per germline, CDR1 SGDLS and CDR2 YYNGEE. Losses at the gene ends were 3 bases for V and 1 base for J; bases not matched to a gene: 3. The length of the CDR3 is 14 residues. Based on the CDR3 plus reference TRBV9 and TRBJ1-2, the full variable domain is DSGVTQTPKHLITATGQRVTLRCSPRSGDLSVYWYQQSLDQGLQFLIQYYNGEERAKGNILERFSAQQFPDLHSELNLSSLELGDSALYFCASSAWDSNYGYTFGSGTRLTVV.

The rearrangement joins TRBV7-6 to TRBJ2-1; the match to TRBD2 covers 11 bases. This CDR3 region has 16 residues. J gave up 4 bases and V 1 base, and 3 bases lay outside the gene matches. The germline CDR1 and CDR2 sequences are SGHVS and FNYEAQ. CDR3: CASSLDSGGDYNEQFF. As DNA, the CDR3 is TGTGCCAGCAGCTTAGATAGCGGGGGGGATTACAATGAGCAGTTCTTC.

The V call is TRBV2, the J call TRBJ1-5, with D unresolved. This CDR3 region has 13 residues. Germline V gene sequence: CDR1 SNHLY, CDR2 FYNNEI. V lost 7 bases to trimming and J lost 8 bases, with 15 bases between them. The CDR3 DNA follows: TGTGCCAGCATGACCTCGGCATCGGAGCCCCAGCATTTT. Its translation is CASMTSASEPQHF.

This clonotype was found many times. This sequence joins TRBV29-1 and TRBJ1-1; D not certain. The germline V and J ends were trimmed by 2 bases and 5 bases, with 6 bases remaining between them. Germline V lookup: CDR1 SQVTM, CDR2 ANQGSEA. The CDR3 totals 11 residues. CDR3: CSVEFRTEAFF. The CDR3 nucleotides are TGCAGCGTTGAATTTAGGACTGAAGCTTTCTTT.

In this sample, this clonotype turned up many times. The V gene is TRBV7-2, the J gene TRBJ2-7; D is possibly TRBD2 (5 bases). V was pared by 1 base and J by 4 bases, with 14 bases between. This CDR3 comprises 15 residues. Per germline, CDR1 SGHTA and CDR2 FQGNSA. The CDR3, as DNA: TGTGCCAGCAGCTTAGATCGCAGCGGAGCTTACGAGCAGTACTTC. This translates into CASSLDRSGAYEQYF.

This clonotype was picked up many times. CDR3 protein: CSVVPSTGELFF. As DNA, the CDR3 is TGCAGCGTCGTCCCGTCGACCGGGGAGCTGTTTTTT. The J gene is TRBJ2-2, the V gene TRBV29-1; D call uncertain. The germline V and J ends were trimmed by 6 bases and 5 bases, with 10 bases remaining between them. Germline V gives CDR1 SQVTM, CDR2 ANQGSEA. The CDR3 is 12 amino acids.

This clonotype showed up many times. The DNA for the CDR3 is TGTGCCAGCAGTTTTTCGGACACCGGGGAGCTGTTTTTT. It encodes CASSFSDTGELFF. The chain employs TRBV6-5 and TRBJ2-2; D remains ambiguous. V was cut by 4 bases and J by 3 bases, with 6 bases left in between. Per the germline V gene, CDR1 is MNHEY and CDR2 is SVGAGI. The CDR3 length is 13 residues.

This clonotype has a count of ten or more. The chain recombines TRBV5-1 with TRBJ1-6; 9 bases align to TRBD1. Trimming cost V 1 base and J 5 bases; bases outside gene matches: 4. This CDR3 comprises 16 residues. The germline V gene encodes CDR1 SGHRS and CDR2 YFSETQ. The CDR3 sequence is CASSLMRQGDNSPLHF. The CDR3 DNA follows: TGCGCCAGCAGCTTGATGAGACAGGGGGATAATTCACCCCTCCACTTT.

V and J are TRBV9 and TRBJ2-3, with 8 bases identical to TRBD2. Looked up from germline, CDR1 is SGDLS and CDR2 is YYNGEE. This CDR3 comprises 16 residues. Unmatched junction bases numbered 12, after V lost 3 bases and J lost 6 bases. In DNA, the CDR3 is TGTGCCAGCAGCGCCCAATTGCGGGGGGCAGGGGATACGCAGTATTTT. This gives the protein CASSAQLRGAGDTQYF.

This clonotype was detected only a few times. DNA of the CDR3: TGTGCCAGCAGCTTAGAAGTGGGGGGGCCACGGCCCTACAATGAGCAGTTCTTC. Amino acid sequence: CASSLEVGGPRPYNEQFF. This rearrangement joins TRBV11-2 to TRBJ2-1; tentatively, D is TRBD2 (7 bases). Per germline, CDR1 SGHAT and CDR2 FQNNGV. The CDR3 contains 18 residues. Trimming took 0 bases from V and 2 from J, leaving 17 bases between them. The full variable domain, in which reference TRBV11-2 and TRBJ2-1 provide the parts outside the CDR3, is EAGVAQSPRYKIIEKRQSVAFWCNPISGHATLYWYQQILGQGPKLLIQFQNNGVVDDSQLPKDRFSAERLKGVDSTLKIQPAKLEDSAVYLCASSLEVGGPRPYNEQFFGPGTRLTVL.

Ten or more counts support this clonotype. The gene calls are TRBV7-2 and TRBJ2-7, with a tentative D call TRBD1 (6 bases). The CDR3 sequence is 12 residues long. Per the germline V gene, CDR1 is SGHTA and CDR2 is FQGNSA. Trimming removed 0 bases at V and 12 bases at J, with 12 bases between. Here the CDR3 reads CASSLADRRTYF. CDR3 DNA sequence: TGTGCCAGCAGCTTAGCGGACAGAAGGACGTACTTC.

This clonotype was seen many times. The rearrangement joins TRBV6-2 or TRBV6-3 to TRBJ2-7; D perhaps matches TRBD1 (5 bases). Germline CDR1 reads MNHEY; CDR2 reads SVGEGT. The germline V and J ends were trimmed by 0 bases and 3 bases, with 12 bases remaining between them. This CDR3 is 15 amino acids long. The CDR3 is CASSYSKQVGYEQYF. In DNA form, the CDR3 reads TGTGCCAGCAGTTACTCGAAACAGGTGGGCTACGAGCAGTACTTC.

A few counts support this clonotype. V gene TRBV3-1 combines with J gene TRBJ2-5; D is possibly TRBD2 (5 bases). This CDR3 is 12 amino acids long. The germline gives CDR1 LGHDT, CDR2 YNNKEL (reference sequence). V lost 5 bases and J 10 bases, leaving 14 bases between the germline ends. CDR3 DNA sequence: TGTGCCAGCAGCTTTGAATCCGCGGGCCAGTACTTC. It yields the protein CASSFESAGQYF.

This clonotype was recorded at least ten times. This sequence joins TRBV11-2 and TRBJ2-1; TRBD2 agrees at 8 bases. Germline V gene lookup returns CDR1 SGHAT and CDR2 FQNNGV. The V gene end was trimmed by 4 bases and the J gene end by 9 bases; junction bases not matched to a gene: 5. The CDR3 runs 13 residues. The CDR3 loop reads CASSSGGATEQFF. The CDR3 DNA reads as TGTGCCAGCAGCTCCGGGGGGGCTACTGAGCAGTTCTTC. Full variable domain (outside the CDR3, taken from reference TRBV11-2 and TRBJ2-1): EAGVAQSPRYKIIEKRQSVAFWCNPISGHATLYWYQQILGQGPKLLIQFQNNGVVDDSQLPKDRFSAERLKGVDSTLKIQPAKLEDSAVYLCASSSGGATEQFFGPGTRLTVL.

The sample holds many counts of this clonotype. The rearrangement links TRBV12-3 or TRBV12-4 to TRBJ2-5, with D possibly matching TRBD2 (6 bases). This CDR3 spans 14 amino acids. Trimming stripped 2 bases from V and 5 bases from J, with 12 bases between. The CDR3 region is CASSLWGLTETQYF. The DNA of the CDR3 is TGTGCCAGCAGTTTATGGGGACTGACGGAGACCCAGTACTTC.

Only a few counts were recorded for this clonotype. The rearrangement joins TRBV29-1 to TRBJ2-7; 7 bases line up with TRBD1. Looked up from germline, CDR1 is SQVTM and CDR2 is ANQGSEA. V gave up 4 bases and J gave up 0 bases; unmatched junction bases: 9. This CDR3 region has 15 residues. CDR3 protein: CSVVDIGQVSYEQYF. The CDR3 DNA is TGCAGCGTTGTTGATATTGGACAGGTCTCCTACGAGCAGTACTTC.

This clonotype was observed many times. The V and J genes are TRBV11-2 and TRBJ2-1, with 8 bases aligning to TRBD1. After removal of 5 bases from V and 2 bases from J, the junction contained 5 bases not matched to a gene. CDR3 length: 15 residues. Germline-derived CDR1 and CDR2 are SGHAT and FQNNGV. The DNA for the CDR3 is TGTGCCAGCAGCCGGGGACAGGACACCTACAATGAGCAGTTCTTC. Amino acids: CASSRGQDTYNEQFF.

This clonotype came up many times. This sequence joins TRBV29-1 and TRBJ2-4; TRBD2 is a possible D gene (6 bases). The CDR3 has 15 residues. The V gene's germline CDR1 is SQVTM and CDR2 ANQGSEA. Trimming removed 4 bases from V and 0 bases from J, with 13 bases in between. CDR3 in DNA: TGCAGCGTTGTGGGGGGACTTCTAGCCAAAAACATTCAGTACTTC. Translation: CSVVGGLLAKNIQYF.

This clonotype was counted at least ten times. The chain recombines TRBV20-1 with TRBJ2-1; the D is unclear. With 2 bases removed from V and 9 bases from J, the gap between germline ends came to 5 bases. This CDR3 comprises 10 residues. CDR1 and CDR2 from the germline V gene are DFQATT and SNEGSKA (reference sequence). The CDR3 protein is CSARPGEQFF. The CDR3 nucleotides read TGCAGTGCTAGACCCGGTGAGCAGTTCTTC.

The chain recombines TRBV13 with TRBJ2-2, with TRBD2 as a possible D gene (7 bases). The CDR3 loop spans 14 amino acids. Germline V gives CDR1 PRHDT, CDR2 FYEKMQ (reference sequence). V was pared by 5 bases and J by 4 bases, with 11 bases between. The CDR3 DNA reads as TGTGCCAGCAGCCTTAGGGGGGGCACCGGGGAGCTGTTTTTT. Encoded protein: CASSLRGGTGELFF.

There are many counts of this clonotype. This chain uses TRBV7-2 with TRBJ2-7; no firm D call. The CDR3 is 17 residues long. V was pared by 4 bases and J by 2 bases, with 21 bases between. Per germline, CDR1 SGHTA and CDR2 FQGNSA. The CDR3, as DNA: TGTGCCAGCAGCTCCTACTCTCTAGACTGGTTGACCTACGAGCAGTACTTC. This sequence encodes CASSSYSLDWLTYEQYF.